This is a list of T cell receptor beta chains from one sample in a study of T cell responses to AZD1222 COVID-19 vaccine. Sequenced by immunoSEQ multiplex PCR; TCRdb stores in-frame clones only, minus some. The sample holds about 180,000 clones, around 93% seen once. The specimen comprised peripheral blood, sampled 28 days after the second dose of the MenACWY control vaccine. The source is an adult who received the MenACWY meningococcal vaccine as a control. CDR3s include the opening cysteine and the closing phenylalanine or tryptophan. Fields, in order: V gene, clone size, D gene, J gene, CDR3 protein, CDR3 DNA. A D gene is named only where the DNA matches it firmly. Some rows have no size entry. The others give once, few or many, or a class for an expanded clone.

TRBV19	.	TRBD2	TRBJ2-3	CASSIGAGGTSDTQYF	TGTGCCAGTAGTATCGGCGCGGGGGGCACGTCAGATACGCAGTATTTT
TRBV7-9	.	.	TRBJ1-2	CASSFEGEDGYTF	TGTGCCAGCAGCTTCGAGGGAGAGGACGGCTACACCTTC
TRBV3-1/TRBV3-2	.	.	TRBJ1-2	CASSQGPWSYRGYTF	TGTGCCAGCAGCCAAGGACCCTGGAGCTATCGAGGCTACACCTTC
TRBV28	.	.	TRBJ1-2	CASSSQQGLQTGYTF	TGTGCCAGCAGTTCCCAACAGGGATTGCAAACTGGCTACACCTTC
TRBV5-6	.	.	TRBJ2-7	CASSASTGRTFSYEQYF	TGTGCCAGCAGCGCGAGTACAGGGAGGACTTTCTCCTACGAGCAGTACTTC
TRBV12-3/TRBV12-4	.	.	TRBJ2-6	CASTRSGANVLTF	TGTGCCAGCACCCGCTCTGGGGCCAACGTCCTGACTTTC
TRBV3-1/TRBV3-2	.	.	TRBJ1-1	CASSQSQVRGTEAFF	TGTGCCAGCAGCCAATCCCAGGTCCGAGGAACTGAAGCTTTCTTT
TRBV15	.	.	TRBJ2-1	CATSTHSRASYNEQFF	TGTGCCACCAGCACCCATTCCAGGGCGTCCTACAATGAGCAGTTCTTC
TRBV30	once	TRBD2	TRBJ2-5	CAWSVGGTSRETQYF	TGTGCCTGGAGTGTGGGGGGGACTTCTAGGGAGACCCAGTACTTC
TRBV3-1/TRBV3-2	.	.	TRBJ2-3	CASSEEGGTQYF	TGTGCCAGCAGCGAGGAGGGTGGTACGCAGTATTTT
TRBV10-3	.	.	TRBJ1-2	CAISEGEEAGYTF	TGTGCCATCAGTGAAGGGGAAGAGGCTGGCTACACCTTC
TRBV5-5	.	.	TRBJ1-6	CASRLDSSSYNSPLHF	TGTGCCAGCAGACTGGACAGCAGCTCCTATAATTCACCCCTCCACTTT
TRBV2	.	.	TRBJ1-1	CASSEGLTEAFF	TGTGCCAGCAGTGAAGGCCTTACTGAAGCTTTCTTT
TRBV6-6	.	.	TRBJ1-2	CASSSLQSNYGYTF	TGTGCCAGCAGTTCCTTACAGAGTAACTATGGCTACACCTTC
TRBV7-9	.	TRBD2	TRBJ2-1	CASSLAGGGAGNEQFF	TGTGCCAGCAGCTTAGCCGGCGGGGGGGCCGGCAATGAGCAGTTCTTC
TRBV5-1	.	.	TRBJ1-2	CASSLRPLNYGYTF	TGCGCCAGCAGCTTAAGACCTTTGAACTATGGCTACACCTTC
TRBV11-1	.	.	TRBJ1-1	CASSNYVPPKRAFF	TGTGCCAGCAGCAATTACGTTCCACCAAAGCGAGCTTTCTTT
TRBV2	.	TRBD2	TRBJ2-7	CATAPGGASYEQYF	TGTGCCACGGCCCCCGGGGGGGCTTCCTACGAGCAGTACTTC
TRBV9	once	TRBD1	TRBJ2-2	CASSVGQGATTGELFF	TGTGCCAGCAGCGTAGGACAGGGGGCGACCACCGGGGAGCTGTTTTTT
TRBV5-1	.	.	TRBJ1-1	CASSLSAAMNTEAFF	TGCGCCAGCAGCTTGTCGGCGGCGATGAACACTGAAGCTTTCTTT
TRBV6-5	.	TRBD2	TRBJ2-5	CASRGSGGQETQYF	TGTGCCAGCAGGGGTAGCGGGGGTCAAGAGACCCAGTACTTC
TRBV7-3	.	.	TRBJ1-2	CASSLTRGVGYTF	TGTGCCAGCAGCTTAACGCGAGGGGTCGGCTACACCTTC
TRBV6-2/TRBV6-3	.	.	TRBJ1-5	CASSPAGFNQPQHF	TGTGCCAGCAGCCCAGCGGGGTTCAATCAGCCCCAGCATTTT
TRBV5-1	.	.	TRBJ1-1	CASSKQGLNTEAFF	TGCGCCAGCAGCAAACAGGGACTGAACACTGAAGCTTTCTTT
TRBV7-2	.	TRBD1	TRBJ1-3	CASSLGDSSGNTIYF	TGTGCCAGCAGCTTAGGGGACAGCTCTGGAAACACCATATATTTT
TRBV11-2	.	.	TRBJ2-2	CASSFGEAGELFF	TGTGCCAGCAGCTTCGGGGAGGCCGGGGAGCTGTTTTTT
TRBV4-3	.	.	TRBJ2-3	CARTDTQYF	TGCGCAAGAACAGATACGCAGTATTTT
TRBV3-1/TRBV3-2	.	.	TRBJ1-3	CASSQEGASGNTIYF	TGTGCCAGCAGCCAAGAAGGGGCCTCTGGAAACACCATATATTTT
TRBV7-8	.	.	TRBJ1-4	CASSLNRVGEKLFF	TGTGCCAGCAGCCTGAACAGGGTCGGTGAAAAACTGTTTTTT
TRBV2	.	TRBD1	TRBJ2-2	CASRTDRGGTGELFF	TGTGCCAGCAGGACGGACAGGGGGGGGACCGGGGAGCTGTTTTTT
TRBV6-2/TRBV6-3	.	.	TRBJ1-5	CASSYPSGGVNQPQHF	TGTGCCAGCAGTTACCCGAGCGGGGGGGTCAATCAGCCCCAGCATTTT
TRBV4-3	.	TRBD2	TRBJ2-7	CASSPRPGGSDTYEQYF	TGCGCCAGCAGCCCCAGACCGGGAGGCTCCGATACCTACGAGCAGTACTTC
TRBV12-3/TRBV12-4	.	.	TRBJ2-5	CASSLTSLGTQYF	TGTGCCAGCAGTTTAACTAGCCTGGGGACCCAGTACTTC
TRBV30	.	.	TRBJ2-3	CAWVRPDTQYF	TGTGCCTGGGTTAGACCAGATACGCAGTATTTT
TRBV19	.	TRBD2	TRBJ2-4	CASKARGGENIQYF	TGTGCCAGTAAAGCGCGGGGAGGGGAAAACATTCAGTACTTC
TRBV2	.	.	TRBJ2-1	CASRLVNDEQFF	TGTGCCAGCAGACTAGTTAACGATGAGCAGTTCTTC
TRBV15	once	TRBD1	TRBJ1-1	CATSTDRVATEAFF	TGTGCCACCAGCACAGACAGGGTGGCGACTGAAGCTTTCTTT
TRBV28	.	.	TRBJ2-3	CASSRGAPTDTQYF	TGTGCCAGCAGCAGGGGGGCCCCCACAGATACGCAGTATTTT
TRBV6-5	.	TRBD1	TRBJ2-7	CASMRQGVNEQYF	TGTGCCAGCATGCGACAGGGGGTTAACGAGCAGTACTTC
TRBV3-1/TRBV3-2	.	.	TRBJ2-4	CASSQGHLAKNIQYF	TGTGCCAGCAGCCAGGGACACCTAGCCAAAAACATTCAGTACTTC
TRBV30	.	.	TRBJ1-2	CAWRGVNYGYTF	TGTGCCTGGAGGGGGGTGAACTATGGCTACACCTTC
TRBV30	.	TRBD1	TRBJ1-1	CAWSVQGAAEAFF	TGTGCCTGGAGTGTTCAGGGGGCGGCCGAAGCTTTCTTT
TRBV12-3/TRBV12-4	.	.	TRBJ1-5	CASSLGDNQPQHF	TGTGCCAGCAGTTTAGGCGACAATCAGCCCCAGCATTTT
TRBV7-9	once	.	TRBJ1-1	CASSARLAGEAFF	TGTGCCAGCAGCGCGCGTCTGGCGGGTGAAGCTTTCTTT
TRBV12-5	.	.	TRBJ2-1	CASGLSTSAYNEQFF	TGTGCTAGTGGTTTGTCAACATCCGCCTACAATGAGCAGTTCTTC
TRBV19	once	.	TRBJ1-1	CASKTSGLNTEAFF	TGTGCCAGTAAAACGTCAGGTCTGAACACTGAAGCTTTCTTT
TRBV2	.	TRBD1	TRBJ1-2	CASVTGAGYTF	TGTGCCAGCGTAACAGGGGCGGGCTACACCTTC
TRBV3-1/TRBV3-2	.	.	TRBJ1-4	CASSPPWAQLNEKLFF	TGTGCCAGCAGCCCACCGTGGGCCCAACTTAATGAAAAACTGTTTTTT
TRBV7-2	.	TRBD2	TRBJ2-5	CASSPNTGGETQYF	TGTGCCAGCAGTCCAAACACCGGGGGGGAGACCCAGTACTTC
TRBV5-1	.	.	TRBJ1-3	CASSPGTGNTIYF	TGCGCCAGCAGCCCCGGGACAGGAAACACCATATATTTT
TRBV11-1	.	.	TRBJ2-7	CASSLDRTYEQYF	TGTGCCAGCAGCTTAGACAGGACCTACGAGCAGTACTTC
TRBV10-2	.	.	TRBJ1-6	CASSELAWGDSPLHF	TGCGCCAGCAGTGAGCTGGCGTGGGGGGATTCACCCCTCCACTTT
TRBV18	.	.	TRBJ1-2	CASSPREQELYGYTF	TGTGCCAGCTCACCACGCGAACAGGAGCTTTATGGCTACACCTTC
TRBV6-5	.	.	TRBJ1-6	CASRGPMVGSPLHF	TGTGCCAGCAGGGGACCGATGGTGGGTTCACCCCTCCACTTT
TRBV15	.	.	TRBJ2-2	CATSRDRGAGNTGELFF	TGTGCCACCAGCAGAGATCGAGGGGCCGGGAACACCGGGGAGCTGTTTTTT
TRBV11-2	.	.	TRBJ1-1	CASSLVSLLRTASNTEAFF	TGTGCCAGCAGCTTAGTCAGTCTATTAAGGACAGCTTCCAACACTGAAGCTTTCTTT
TRBV19	.	.	TRBJ1-5	CASSMPDRPNQPQHF	TGTGCCAGTAGTATGCCAGACAGACCAAATCAGCCCCAGCATTTT
TRBV27	.	.	TRBJ1-2	CASSLERGIYGYTF	TGTGCCAGCAGTTTAGAAAGGGGGATCTATGGCTACACCTTC